Below are 25 T cell receptor beta chains sequenced from a single sample in a study of blood T cell repertoires in COVID-19. Here immunoSEQ multiplex PCR was the method, and the copy in TCRdb shows in-frame clones only, minus some. The sample has 150,000 to 200,000 clones; 88% are singletons. Input material: peripheral blood. These receptors were obtained from a middle-aged man with active or convalescent COVID-19.

The chain joins TRBV19 to TRBJ1-4, with D perhaps matching TRBD1 (5 bases). V was cut by 3 bases and J by 6 bases, with 14 bases left in between. The CDR3 is 15 amino acids. CDR1 is LNHDA and CDR2 is SQIVND in the germline V gene (reference sequence). The CDR3 sequence is CASSITGRDDEKLFF. The CDR3 DNA follows: TGTGCCAGTAGTATTACGGGCAGGGATGATGAAAAACTGTTTTTT.

V gene TRBV15 combines with J gene TRBJ1-5; a weak D match, TRBD1 (5 bases). Trimming removed 1 base from V and 3 bases from J, with 7 bases in between. Looked up from germline, CDR1 is LNHNV and CDR2 is YYDKDF (reference sequence). The CDR3 is 14 amino acids. CDR3: CATSRGQSNQPQHF. The CDR3 region has the DNA TGTGCCACCAGCAGAGGACAGTCCAATCAGCCCCAGCATTTT.

This chain uses TRBV19 with TRBJ2-1, with D possibly being TRBD1 (5 bases). Per germline, CDR1 LNHDA and CDR2 SQIVND (reference sequence). The CDR3 extends over 15 amino acids. Trimming shortened V by 3 bases and J by 2 bases, and 11 bases separated the two germline ends. The CDR3 loop is CASSMGQGTYNEQFF. CDR3 in DNA: TGTGCCAGTAGTATGGGGCAGGGCACCTACAATGAGCAGTTCTTC.

The chain recombines TRBV5-6 with TRBJ1-2; the match to TRBD1 covers 8 bases. The V gene's germline CDR1 is SGHDT and CDR2 YYEEEE. The CDR3 has 14 residues. Trimming at V came to 3 bases and at J to 1 base, leaving 2 bases not matched to a gene. CDR3 in DNA: TGTGCCAGCAGCTCTACAGGGGGTAACTATGGCTACACCTTC. Its translation is CASSSTGGNYGYTF.

V usage is TRBV27 and J usage is TRBJ2-1, with TRBD2 identical over 9 bases. V lost 4 bases to trimming and J lost 8 bases; unmatched junction nucleotides: 9. This CDR3 spans 15 amino acids. The germline gives CDR1 MNHEY, CDR2 SMNVEV (reference sequence). The CDR3 DNA sequence: TGTGCCAGCAGTTCAGGGGGGCTAGCGGGACATGAGCAGTTCTTC. Its translation is CASSSGGLAGHEQFF.

The genes are TRBV5-1 and TRBJ2-7, with 11 bases matching TRBD2. This CDR3 region has 14 residues. Germline V lookup: CDR1 SGHRS, CDR2 YFSETQ. Trimming cost V 4 bases and J 7 bases; bases outside gene matches: 7. The CDR3 loop reads CASSGALAGGEQYF. For the CDR3, the DNA is TGCGCCAGCAGCGGGGCGCTAGCGGGAGGAGAGCAGTACTTC.

The chain recombines TRBV9 with TRBJ1-2, with D possibly TRBD1 on 5 matching bases. V was clipped by 3 bases and J by 4 bases, with 13 bases between them. The CDR3 is 14 amino acids. CDR1 and CDR2 from the germline V gene are SGDLS and YYNGEE. The CDR3 region is CASSAQGGTYGYTF. CDR3 DNA: TGTGCCAGCAGCGCCCAGGGCGGCACCTATGGCTACACCTTC.

The rearrangement uses TRBV4-1 and TRBJ2-7; possibly TRBD1 for D (6 bases). CDR3 length equals 18 residues. Per the germline V gene, CDR1 is MGHRA and CDR2 is YSYEKL. V lost 1 base to trimming and J lost 0 bases, with 19 bases between them. For the CDR3, the DNA is TGCGCCAGCAGCCAAGTCGGCGGTGCAGGGGTCTTCTCCTACGAGCAGTACTTC. Translation gives CASSQVGGAGVFSYEQYF.

The chain joins TRBV5-6 to TRBJ1-4, with D perhaps matching TRBD1 (5 bases). This CDR3 comprises 16 residues. Germline V gene data show CDR1 as SGHDT and CDR2 as YYEEEE. The V end lost 4 bases, the J end lost 0 bases, and 13 bases lay between the germline ends. The CDR3 region has the DNA TGTGCCAGCAGCAAACGTCGACAGTCAACTAATGAAAAACTGTTTTTT. It specifies CASSKRRQSTNEKLFF.

V and J are TRBV2 and TRBJ2-5; 7 bases map to TRBD1. From germline, CDR1 is SNHLY and CDR2 FYNNEI. V was pared by 6 bases and J by 7 bases, with 8 bases of the junction left unmatched. CDR3 length: 13 residues. The CDR3 nucleotides are TGTGCCAGCAGCCTAGGGACAGAGATGACCCAGTACTTC. Encoded protein: CASSLGTEMTQYF.

The V call is TRBV5-4, the J call TRBJ1-2; 7 nucleotides line up with TRBD1. J lost 4 bases, V lost 4 bases, and 7 bases had no gene match. Germline CDR1 and CDR2: SGHNT and YYREEE (reference sequence). The CDR3 is 14 amino acids. The CDR3 reads CASSQLGGGYGYTF. The CDR3 region has the DNA TGTGCCAGCAGCCAGCTAGGGGGCGGCTATGGCTACACCTTC.

In its sample, this clone was seen once. The V call is TRBV4-2, the J call TRBJ2-5; D may be TRBD1 (5 bases). Trimming shortened V by 0 bases and J by 7 bases, and 15 bases separated the two germline ends. Looked up from germline, CDR1 is LGHNA and CDR2 is YNFKEQ. The CDR3 loop spans 15 amino acids. This chain's CDR3 is CASSQEGQGITTQYF. The CDR3 DNA is TGTGCCAGCAGCCAAGAAGGTCAGGGAATAACGACCCAGTACTTC.

This chain links TRBV7-2 with TRBJ2-7, with D unresolved. The CDR3 contains 12 residues. V was pared by 5 bases and J by 4 bases, with 9 bases between. CDR1 is SGHTA and CDR2 is FQGNSA in the germline V gene. In DNA form, the CDR3 reads TGTGCCAGCAGCCCCCTCGGGTACGAGCAGTACTTC. Amino acids: CASSPLGYEQYF.

This chain uses TRBV13 with TRBJ1-2, with a weak D call TRBD1 (6 bases). Per germline, CDR1 PRHDT and CDR2 FYEKMQ (reference sequence). The CDR3 loop spans 14 amino acids. The germline V and J ends were trimmed by 5 bases and 8 bases, with 18 bases remaining between them. CDR3 protein: CASSTRITTGGYTF. As DNA, the CDR3 is TGTGCCAGCAGCACCCGAATAACGACAGGAGGCTACACCTTC.

This chain uses TRBV9 with TRBJ2-3, with 9 nucleotides matching TRBD1. The V gene end was trimmed by 3 bases and the J gene end by 3 bases; junction bases not matched to a gene: 5. Germline values: CDR1 SGDLS, CDR2 YYNGEE. The length of the CDR3 is 15 residues. The CDR3 nucleotides read TGTGCCAGCAGCGGGACAGGGGAGACGACAGATACGCAGTATTTT. Translated: CASSGTGETTDTQYF.

CDR3 loop: CASSFRGPSIGGYTF. DNA for the CDR3: TGTGCCAGCAGTTTTCGCGGCCCCAGTATTGGTGGCTACACCTTC. The chain joins TRBV28 to TRBJ1-2; the D is unclear. Germline CDR1 reads MDHEN; CDR2 reads SYDVKM. CDR3 length: 15 amino acids. V was cut by 3 bases and J by 7 bases, with 18 bases left in between.

This clone occurred a few times. The sample contains more than one DNA sequence encoding this CDR3. The rearrangement links TRBV7-6 to TRBJ2-3, with TRBD2 identical over 11 bases. CDR1 is SGHVS, CDR2 FNYEAQ, per germline. V dropped 0 bases and J dropped 2; count of bases not matched to a gene: 1. The CDR3 contains 16 residues. CDR3 in DNA: TGTGCCAGCAGCTTAGCTAGCGGGGGGGACACAGATACGCAGTATTTT. Amino acids: CASSLASGGDTDTQYF. The variable domain in full, with the rest retrieved from reference TRBV7-6 and TRBJ2-3, is GAGVSQSPRYKVTKRGQDVALRCDPISGHVSLYWYRQALGQGPEFLTYFNYEAQQDKSGLPNDRFSAERPEGSISTLTIQRTEQRDSAMYRCASSLASGGDTDTQYFGPGTRLTVL.

The chain has TRBV3-1 (or the pseudogene TRBV3-2) and TRBJ2-3; D gene ambiguous. The CDR3 runs 16 residues. Germline assignment: CDR1 LGHDT and CDR2 YNNKEL (reference sequence). Trimming removed 1 base from V and 2 bases from J, with 13 bases in between. DNA of the CDR3: TGTGCCAGCAGCCAAGTAGCTCTCACTTACACAGATACGCAGTATTTT. This gives the protein CASSQVALTYTDTQYF.

The chain joins TRBV12-5 to TRBJ2-7, with D possibly being TRBD1 (6 bases). Germline V lookup: CDR1 LGHNT, CDR2 FRNRAP. CDR3 length equals 13 residues. V was pared by 6 bases and J by 2 bases, with 11 bases between. The CDR3 DNA reads TGTGCTAGTGGAAGAGGACAGACCTACGAGCAGTACTTC. It yields the protein CASGRGQTYEQYF.

This chain joins TRBV6-5 and TRBJ2-4; D not resolved. V lost 7 bases and J lost 8, with 15 bases in between. The CDR3 is 13 residues long. Germline V lookup: CDR1 MNHEY, CDR2 SVGAGI. The CDR3 spells CASTEVNQDIQYF. In nucleotides, the CDR3 is TGTGCCAGCACAGAAGTTAACCAGGACATTCAGTACTTC.

This rearrangement joins TRBV2 to TRBJ2-7; D is possibly TRBD2 (6 bases). Germline V CDR1 and CDR2: SNHLY, FYNNEI. CDR3 length: 14 amino acids. Trimming stripped 9 bases from V and 6 bases from J, with 21 bases between. CDR3 nucleotide sequence: TGTGCCAGTTCAGCGGGCCCGCGCCTCTCCGAGCAGTACTTC. Amino acids: CASSAGPRLSEQYF.

This chain joins TRBV3-1 (or the pseudogene TRBV3-2) and TRBJ2-3, with 8 bases fitting TRBD2. Germline V CDR1 and CDR2: LGHDT, YNNKEL (reference sequence). The CDR3 spans 17 residues. V lost 0 bases, J lost 5 bases, and 10 bases stayed unmatched. CDR3 coding DNA: TGTGCCAGCAGCCAAGATATAGGGACTAGTATCCAAGATACGCAGTATTTT. As protein: CASSQDIGTSIQDTQYF.

The chain combines TRBV19 with TRBJ2-2, with D possibly TRBD1 on 5 matching bases. Per germline, CDR1 LNHDA and CDR2 SQIVND (reference sequence). The CDR3 spans 15 residues. V was trimmed by 1 base and J by 2 bases, leaving 8 bases between them. The CDR3: CASSIGQRNTGELFF. The CDR3 nucleotides read TGTGCCAGTAGTATAGGACAGAGAAACACCGGGGAGCTGTTTTTT.

The chain is built from TRBV28 and TRBJ2-3; tentative D call: TRBD2 (7 bases). This CDR3 is built from 18 residues. Trimming shortened V by 2 bases and J by 5 bases, and 23 bases separated the two germline ends. Looked up from germline, CDR1 is MDHEN and CDR2 is SYDVKM. The CDR3: CASSLPPIGGGGKDTQYF. CDR3 nucleotides: TGTGCCAGCAGTTTACCCCCAATCGGCGGGGGCGGAAAAGATACGCAGTATTTT.

The chain couples TRBV5-1 to TRBJ2-2, with D possibly being TRBD2 (6 bases). Germline V gene lookup returns CDR1 SGHRS and CDR2 YFSETQ. Trimming took off 4 bases at V and 7 bases at J, with 23 bases between the two ends. This CDR3 is 17 amino acids long. The chain's CDR3 is CASSGGTPARPLGELFF. CDR3 DNA sequence: TGCGCCAGCAGCGGGGGGACCCCCGCCAGACCCCTCGGGGAGCTGTTTTTT. Filled out from reference TRBV5-1 and TRBJ2-2, the complete variable domain reads KAGVTQTPRYLIKTRGQQVTLSCSPISGHRSVSWYQQTPGQGLQFLFEYFSETQRNKGNFPGRFSGRQFSNSRSEMNVSTLELGDSALYLCASSGGTPARPLGELFFGEGSRLTVL.